These 22 T cell receptor beta chains originate from one sample sequenced in a study of cytomegalovirus exposure and HLA in healthy donors. PCR amplification relied on 60 Vbeta primers (plus 13 Jbeta primers). TCRdb keeps only in-frame clones here, not all; method: immunoSEQ multiplex PCR. In the table there are about 200,000 clones, about 86% of which are singletons. Sample: PBMCs. The receptors shown here come from a man aged 35-49 years in good health and CMV-seropositive.

The chain is built from TRBV6-5 and TRBJ2-5; 7 bases fit TRBD2. Germline V CDR1 and CDR2: MNHEY, SVGAGI. V shed 5 bases, J shed 11 bases, and the junction held 8 bases outside the gene matches. This CDR3 is 12 amino acids long. In DNA form, the CDR3 reads TGTGCCAGCAGTCTTCGTGGGAGGGAGCAGTACTTC. Protein product: CASSLRGREQYF.

The rearrangement joins TRBV21-1 to TRBJ2-3; the table calls TRBD2, which could not be checked here. TRBV21-1 is reported as a pseudogene. CDR3 length: 20 amino acids. CDR3: CASSKQPGLAGGTSTDTQYF. The CDR3 nucleotides are TGTGCCAGCAGCAAACAACCGGGACTAGCGGGAGGGACTAGCACAGATACGCAGTATTTT.

The chain employs TRBV5-6 and TRBJ1-2; TRBD1 matches 8 bases. The CDR3 is made up of 15 amino acids. Germline V gene sequence: CDR1 SGHDT, CDR2 YYEEEE. J was trimmed by 5 bases and V by 3 bases; bases with no gene match: 9. The CDR3 is CASSSLRTGLYGYTF. DNA of the CDR3: TGTGCCAGCAGCTCCCTCCGGACAGGGCTTTATGGCTACACCTTC.

The J gene is TRBJ2-7, the V gene TRBV7-6; 10 bases agree with TRBD1. The germline V gene has CDR1 SGHVS and CDR2 FNYEAQ. The CDR3 is 15 amino acids. With V trimmed by 0 bases and J by 3 bases, 2 bases remained unmatched. This CDR3 is CASSLAGTGVYEQYF. The DNA of the CDR3 is TGTGCCAGCAGCTTAGCCGGGACAGGGGTCTACGAGCAGTACTTC.

This clone was counted once. The chain is built from TRBV6-4 and TRBJ1-3; tentative D call: TRBD1 (6 bases). The length of the CDR3 is 18 residues. The germline V gene encodes CDR1 MRHNA and CDR2 SNTAGT. Trimming left V 7 bases short and J 9 bases short, with 31 bases between. This chain's CDR3 is CASITPRARTDLGCTIYF. CDR3 coding DNA: TGTGCCAGCATCACCCCCAGGGCACGGACAGATCTGGGCTGCACCATATATTTT.

The chain is built from TRBV2 and TRBJ2-7; TRBD1 matches at 10 bases. Germline V gene data show CDR1 as SNHLY and CDR2 as FYNNEI. Trimming took 4 bases from V and 5 from J; bases not matched to a gene: 8. The CDR3 has 15 residues. Here the CDR3 reads CASSVGTGVEDEQYF. The CDR3 DNA is TGTGCCAGCAGTGTAGGGACAGGGGTCGAAGACGAGCAGTACTTC.

The V call is TRBV14, the J call TRBJ2-7; TRBD2 agrees at 12 bases. Germline V CDR1 and CDR2: SGHDN, FVKESK. The CDR3 runs 19 residues. With 2 bases clipped from V and 0 bases from J, the junction kept 11 bases outside the gene matches. The CDR3 nucleotides are TGTGCCAGCAGCCAAAATCGGGTGACTAGCGGGAGAATCTCCTACGAGCAGTACTTC. As protein: CASSQNRVTSGRISYEQYF. Full variable domain (remainder filled in from reference TRBV14 and TRBJ2-7): EAGVTQFPSHSVIEKGQTVTLRCDPISGHDNLYWYRRVMGKEIKFLLHFVKESKQDESGMPNNRFLAERTGGTYSTLKVQPAELEDSGVYFCASSQNRVTSGRISYEQYFGPGTRLTVT.

The chain carries TRBV5-1 and TRBJ2-1; 7 bases agree with TRBD1. This CDR3 has 15 amino acids. J was trimmed by 4 bases and V by 4 bases; bases with no gene match: 8. Germline V gene sequence: CDR1 SGHRS, CDR2 YFSETQ. The CDR3 DNA follows: TGCGCCAGCAGCCAGGCCTCGGGACAGTACAATGAGCAGTTCTTC. It codes for CASSQASGQYNEQFF.

In its sample, this clone was seen once. The chain uses TRBV13 and TRBJ2-7; TRBD2 matches 7 bases. The V gene's germline CDR1 is PRHDT and CDR2 FYEKMQ (reference sequence). With 5 bases clipped from V and 2 bases from J, the junction kept 3 bases outside the gene matches. The length of the CDR3 is 13 residues. The CDR3 region has the DNA TGTGCCAGCAGCCCGGGGAGGGCCTACGAGCAGTACTTC. It is translated as CASSPGRAYEQYF.

This clone was seen once. This sample also contains other DNA sequences that code for the same CDR3. The chain carries TRBV10-1 and TRBJ1-3, with D tentatively TRBD1 (6 bases). The ends were cut back, 6 bases at V and 0 bases at J, with 12 bases in the middle. Germline lookup yields CDR1 WNHNN and CDR2 SYGVQD (reference sequence). The CDR3 is made up of 15 amino acids. CDR3: CASSVDSSSGNTIYF. The CDR3 DNA is TGCGCCAGCAGCGTGGACAGTAGCTCTGGAAACACCATATATTTT.

The chain has TRBV19 and TRBJ2-3; D remains unclear. Deletions cut 5 bases from V and 5 bases from J, with 11 bases between. Germline V gene lookup returns CDR1 LNHDA and CDR2 SQIVND (reference sequence). This CDR3 is 13 amino acids long. The CDR3 spells CASSQADLDTQYF. CDR3 nucleotides: TGTGCCAGTAGTCAGGCTGATTTAGATACGCAGTATTTT.

This chain links TRBV2 with TRBJ1-2; TRBD1 matches at 8 bases. V lost 9 bases to trimming and J lost 7 bases; unmatched junction nucleotides: 13. Germline V gene lookup returns CDR1 SNHLY and CDR2 FYNNEI. The length of the CDR3 is 14 residues. Here the CDR3 reads CASTGTGNSGGYTF. As DNA, the CDR3 is TGTGCCAGTACAGGGACAGGCAATTCGGGTGGCTACACCTTC.

The V and J genes are TRBV5-1 and TRBJ2-7; possibly TRBD1 for D (6 bases). The germline V gene encodes CDR1 SGHRS and CDR2 YFSETQ. Trimming left V 0 bases short and J 2 bases short, with 12 bases between. This CDR3 is built from 15 residues. This chain's CDR3 is CASSLANQGTYEQYF. The CDR3 DNA follows: TGCGCCAGCAGCTTGGCCAATCAGGGGACCTACGAGCAGTACTTC.

Points on this clone: Additional DNA sequences in this sample encode the identical CDR3. The V call is TRBV7-6, the J call TRBJ2-1, with D hard to call. The CDR3 sequence is 13 residues long. In germline, CDR1 is SGHVS, CDR2 FNYEAQ. Trimming took off 0 bases at V and 6 bases at J, with 6 bases between the two ends. As DNA, the CDR3 is TGTGCCAGCAGCTTAGCGCGTGGCAATGAGCAGTTCTTC. Its protein is CASSLARGNEQFF.

The chain employs TRBV7-2 and TRBJ1-6, with D tentatively TRBD1 (6 bases). The CDR3 contains 17 residues. Trimming left V 0 bases short and J 1 base short, with 10 bases between. Per the germline V gene, CDR1 is SGHTA and CDR2 is FQGNSA. The chain's CDR3 is CASSLATGLSYNSPLHF. DNA for the CDR3: TGTGCCAGCAGCTTAGCAACAGGGTTATCCTATAATTCACCCCTCCACTTT.

The genes are TRBV5-1 and TRBJ2-7, with 9 bases identical to TRBD1. CDR1 and CDR2 from the germline V gene are SGHRS and YFSETQ. V gave up 4 bases and J gave up 3 bases; unmatched junction bases: 5. The CDR3 extends over 14 amino acids. The CDR3: CASSPGTGNYEQYF. In nucleotides, the CDR3 is TGCGCCAGCAGCCCGGGGACAGGGAACTACGAGCAGTACTTC.

The chain is built from TRBV27 and TRBJ2-5, with TRBD2 as a possible D gene (6 bases). Between the trimmed V and J ends, which lost 6 bases and 5 bases, there was a span of 16 bases. Germline CDR1 is MNHEY and CDR2 is SMNVEV (reference sequence). There are 14 residues in the CDR3. The CDR3: CASRMPGTWETQYF. CDR3 bases: TGTGCCAGCAGAATGCCAGGGACTTGGGAGACCCAGTACTTC.

This chain connects TRBV11-3 to TRBJ1-1; maybe TRBD1 (5 bases). The CDR3 totals 13 residues. V lost 5 bases to trimming and J lost 8 bases, with 15 bases between them. The germline V gene has CDR1 SGHNT and CDR2 YENEEA. The CDR3 reads CASSPPGQGEAFF. The CDR3 DNA is TGTGCCAGCAGCCCCCCCGGGCAGGGAGAAGCTTTCTTT.

The chain recombines TRBV7-2 with TRBJ1-2; 7 positions agree with TRBD1. The germline gives CDR1 SGHTA, CDR2 FQGNSA. The J segment lost 4 bases and the V segment lost 5 bases, leaving 10 bases of the junction unmatched. This CDR3 has 15 amino acids. CDR3 nucleotides: TGTGCCAGCAGCCAGGCCTGGGGACAGATCTATGGCTACACCTTC. Protein sequence: CASSQAWGQIYGYTF.

The chain carries TRBV6-6 and TRBJ2-7, with D possibly TRBD2 on 6 matching bases. CDR3 length: 16 residues. The V end was cut by 2 bases, the J end by 1 base, with 15 bases between. Germline CDR1 is MNHNY and CDR2 is SVGAGI (reference sequence). CDR3 amino acids: CASSYLGAGTSYEQYF. As DNA, the CDR3 is TGTGCCAGCAGTTACCTAGGGGCGGGGACTTCCTACGAGCAGTACTTC.

This clone has more than one count but fewer than ten. The chain combines TRBV2 with TRBJ1-2; D gene uncertain. The CDR3 covers 11 residues. CDR1 SNHLY and CDR2 FYNNEI come from the germline V gene. V dropped 4 bases and J dropped 8 bases, with 8 bases sitting between them. The CDR3 nucleotides are TGTGCCAGCAGTGTGGCCCTCGGCTACACCTTC. Amino acids: CASSVALGYTF.

The chain's CDR3 is CASSPEGRTYEQYF. The CDR3 DNA is TGTGCCAGTAGTCCAGAGGGCCGTACCTACGAGCAGTACTTC. This rearrangement joins TRBV19 to TRBJ2-7; maybe TRBD2 (5 bases). The V end was cut by 5 bases, the J end by 2 bases, with 13 bases between. There are 14 residues in the CDR3. Germline CDR1 and CDR2: LNHDA and SQIVND (reference sequence).